These T cell receptor beta chains were read from a single sample in a study of shared clonotypes between healthy human individuals. Profiled with immunoSEQ multiplex PCR; TCRdb holds only in-frame clones, not every one. The top ten hold more than 0.9% of the sample, which has 1.5 million to 2.5 million clones, about 95% seen once. The sequencing input was naive CD8+ T cells sorted from blood. The origin of the receptors is a man younger than 35 in good health. CDR3s include the opening cysteine and the closing phenylalanine or tryptophan. The D gene is left open where the match is weak. Size tells how often a clone was seen (once, few, many) or the class of an expanded clone, and some rows leave it out.

clone_size	j_call	d_call	v_call	cdr3_nt	cdr3_aa
NA	TRBJ2-1	TRBD1	TRBV6-6	TGTGCCAGCAGCCAGACAGGGGCCAGCAATGAGCAGTTCTTC	CASSQTGASNEQFF
NA	TRBJ1-2	NA	TRBV7-8	TGTGCCAGCAGCTGGACAGAGAGTCCCTATGGCTACACCTTC	CASSWTESPYGYTF
NA	TRBJ1-2	TRBD1	TRBV29-1	TGCAGCGTTTCACAGGGGGACAACTATGGCTACACCTTC	CSVSQGDNYGYTF
few	TRBJ1-2	NA	TRBV19	TGTGCCAGTTCGACTCCACAAGGCTACACCTTC	CASSTPQGYTF
NA	TRBJ1-1	NA	TRBV6-5	TGTGCCAGCACCCGGGGAGGACACTTGAACACTGAAGCTTTCTTT	CASTRGGHLNTEAFF
NA	TRBJ2-3	TRBD1	TRBV30	TGTGCCAGTAGTATAGGGAGACAGGGATTTAAAGATACGCAGTATTTT	CASSIGRQGFKDTQYF
NA	TRBJ1-1	NA	TRBV4-1	TGCGCCAGCAAGGGGATGAACACTGAAGCTTTCTTT	CASKGMNTEAFF
NA	TRBJ2-5	TRBD2	TRBV9	TGTGCCAGCAACAGGGGACTAGCGGGGGAAGAGACCCAGTACTTC	CASNRGLAGEETQYF
NA	TRBJ1-2	TRBD1	TRBV14	TGTGCCAGCAGCCAAGGGACAGGGGGCGACTATGGCTACACCTTC	CASSQGTGGDYGYTF
NA	TRBJ1-2	NA	TRBV6-1	TGTGCCAGCAGTGAGCTTATGAATCGGGACTATGGCTACACCTTC	CASSELMNRDYGYTF
NA	TRBJ2-7	TRBD2	TRBV6-5	TGTGCCAGCAGTTACTCGGGGGAGGGGCGCGAGCAGTACTTC	CASSYSGEGREQYF
NA	TRBJ2-7	NA	TRBV18	TGTGCCAGCTCACGATACGGGACGGATAGCTCCTACGAGCAGTACTTC	CASSRYGTDSSYEQYF
NA	TRBJ2-7	TRBD1	TRBV11-2	TGTGCCAGCAGCTTGGGGACAGGGCTCGACGAGCAGTACTTC	CASSLGTGLDEQYF
NA	TRBJ2-2	TRBD1	TRBV2	TGTGCCAGCAGTGCTGGGACAGGGGGCGCCTTCGGGGAGCTGTTTTTT	CASSAGTGGAFGELFF
NA	TRBJ2-1	TRBD2	TRBV5-6	TGTGCCAGCAGCTCCGGGACTAGCGGGAGAGGATATGAGCAGTTCTTC	CASSSGTSGRGYEQFF
NA	TRBJ2-1	TRBD1	TRBV9	TGTGCCAGCAGCTTCCGGGACAGGGGGGATGAGCAGTTCTTC	CASSFRDRGDEQFF
NA	TRBJ1-2	NA	TRBV6-5	TGTGCCAGCAGTCCTGTCTGGGGGAGTGGCTATGGCTACACCTTC	CASSPVWGSGYGYTF
NA	TRBJ1-1	TRBD1	TRBV10-3	TGTGCCATCAGTGACGCCGGGACAGTCCACATGAACACTGAAGCTTTCTTT	CAISDAGTVHMNTEAFF
NA	TRBJ1-3	NA	TRBV15	TGTGCCACCAGCAGAGACAGCGCCCCGTCGGGAAACACCATATATTTT	CATSRDSAPSGNTIYF
NA	TRBJ1-4	NA	TRBV30	TGTGCCTGGAGTGATGTGGGGGCGTATAATGAAAAACTGTTTTTT	CAWSDVGAYNEKLFF
NA	TRBJ2-7	NA	TRBV28	TGTGCCAGCAGACTGGCCGGGACCTCCTACGAGCAGTACTTC	CASRLAGTSYEQYF
NA	TRBJ1-5	NA	TRBV19	TGTGCCAGTAGTATCGGGGGGTTCGGCAATCAGCCCCAGCATTTT	CASSIGGFGNQPQHF